The rows below give T cell receptor beta chains drawn from one sample of a study of cytomegalovirus exposure and HLA in healthy donors. Sequencing used immunoSEQ multiplex PCR; TCRdb keeps in-frame clones, though not all of them. The repertoire holds approximately 200,000 clones, with 65% to 80% as singletons. Sequenced material: PBMCs. Receptors originate from a girl aged 2 to 10 in good health and CMV-seronegative. Both conserved end residues are part of each CDR3. The order of the fields is V gene, CDR3 protein.

>TRBV2
CASTHRDRPGEQYF
>TRBV4-1
CASSLLGAGEAFF
>TRBV10-3
CAISESQGANTIYF
>TRBV19
CASSGREARDYGYTF
>TRBV9
CASSVEGRGDTDTQYF
>TRBV5-1
CASSLGGGENQPQHF
>TRBV6-1
CASSEAGALDGETQYF
>TRBV18
CASSPDSDRGYTF
>TRBV5-1
CASSLDRPATNEKLFF
>TRBV18
CASSARGSLTDTQYF
>TRBV7-2
CASSVQRTGELFF
>TRBV6-1
CASSVLGGSTEAFF
>TRBV2
CASSEETITEAFF
>TRBV10-3
CAISDPRAEKLFF
>TRBV4-1
CASSQGRGTFDEQFF
>TRBV9
CASSVVLGELFF
>TRBV6-1
CASSERRLRETQYF
>TRBV5-6
CASSFAAGETQYF
>TRBV9
CASSVVGTGVGEQFF
>TRBV7-9
CASSQTTTGQFRSYNEQFF
>TRBV19
CASSPTGRNRQPQHF
>TRBV7-6
CASSFHGPGVNEKLFF
>TRBV9
CASSADGGFHEQYF
>TRBV6-6
CASTSLAGDTGELFF
>TRBV18
CASSPNRDSPLHF
>TRBV30
CAWSVGGSSYNEQFF
>TRBV7-2
CASSLRWWRANTGELFF
>TRBV7-2
CASSPRGHSYNEQFF
>TRBV6-5
CASMIRDRGSVEAFF
>TRBV6-1
CASSEADGNQPQHF
>TRBV29-1
CSGGNEKLFF
>TRBV14
CASSRMGQGVEQYF
>TRBV4-1
CASSPGASGTGELFF
>TRBV5-6
CASSSRPGTRIDTQYF
>TRBV7-9
CASSQLTGQGKEQYF
>TRBV2
CADATSGFQETQYF
>TRBV6-5
CASSYTSGFYSYEQYF
>TRBV7-6
CASSLELGDGELFF
>TRBV5-1
CASSLVARGRSTGELFF